This entry describes one T cell receptor beta chain. Antigen: not known. The CDR3 runs 13 residues. V lost 2 bases, J lost 2 bases, and 6 bases lay in between. Per germline, CDR1 MDHEN and CDR2 SYDVKM. This entry is derived from a study of cytomegalovirus exposure and HLA in healthy donors. The wider study: An early data release held around 80 million unique TCRs from HLA-typed donors. Notes on the study in general: Among the CMV-associated chains, a few were confirmed in vitro as specific for CMV antigens.

The PCR contained 60 Vbeta and 13 Jbeta primers. Profiling relied on immunoSEQ multiplex PCR, and the TCRdb table lists in-frame clones only, not all of them. Its clone listing holds 65,000 to 85,000 clones. The source of this sequence is a woman in her fifties or sixties in good health and CMV-seronegative. The V gene is TRBV28, the J gene TRBJ1-2; D unclear. The sequenced material came from PBMCs. This CDR3 is CASSLAGNYGYTF. The CDR3 DNA sequence: TGTGCCAGCAGTTTAGCGGGGAACTATGGCTACACCTTC.